This T cell receptor (beta chain) derives from a study of technical replicates of blood from a handful of donors (dated by TCRdb to the late 2010s). V loses 2 bases, J loses 3 bases, and the germline ends lie 17 bases apart. CDR1 and CDR2 are read off the germline V gene as SQVTM and ANQGSEA. Including the terminal cysteine and phenylalanine, the CDR3 comprises 15 residues. Only the CDR3 part of the read is kept: 45 bases, read in frame from the first base. The library relied on the immunoSEQ multiplex PCR assay. Imported from immuneACCESS, the table was reduced by TCRdb to in-frame sequences with V and J called. These copies leave out some clones; in studies compared against another copy, an unresolved V gene accounts for under half, and the cause of the remainder is not known. The sample table shows under 95,000 clones, and roughly 98% are seen once. The ten largest make up around 0.15% of the sample.

As for this clone: The antigen it recognizes is unknown. No base-level quality is on record; no much larger clone is a single base apart.

The clonotype originates from a human donor in good health. Sample: T cells isolated from PBMCs. The sequence joins TRBV29-1 to TRBJ2-7, with a tentative D gene TRBD1 over 6 matching bases. The CDR3 reads as follows: CSVESVKRDNYEQYF. The nucleotide sequence reads as follows: TGCAGCGTTGAATCTGTGAAAAGGGACAACTACGAGCAGTACTTC.